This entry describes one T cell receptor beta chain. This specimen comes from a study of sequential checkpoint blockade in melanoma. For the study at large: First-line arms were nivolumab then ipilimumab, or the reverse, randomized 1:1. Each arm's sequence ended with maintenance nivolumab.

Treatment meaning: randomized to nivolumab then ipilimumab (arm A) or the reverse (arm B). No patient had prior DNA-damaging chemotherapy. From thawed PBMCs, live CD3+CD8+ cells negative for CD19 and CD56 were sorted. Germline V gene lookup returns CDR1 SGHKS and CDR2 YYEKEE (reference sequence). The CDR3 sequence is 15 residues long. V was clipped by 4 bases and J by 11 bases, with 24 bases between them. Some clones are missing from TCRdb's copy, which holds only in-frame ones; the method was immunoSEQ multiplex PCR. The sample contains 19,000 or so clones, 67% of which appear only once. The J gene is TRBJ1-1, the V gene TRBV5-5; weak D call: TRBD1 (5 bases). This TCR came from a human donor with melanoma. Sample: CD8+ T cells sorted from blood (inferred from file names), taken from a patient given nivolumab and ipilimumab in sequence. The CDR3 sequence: CASSQSFRGGVGAFF. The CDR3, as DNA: TGTGCCAGCAGCCAAAGCTTCCGTGGGGGGGTGGGGGCTTTCTTT.